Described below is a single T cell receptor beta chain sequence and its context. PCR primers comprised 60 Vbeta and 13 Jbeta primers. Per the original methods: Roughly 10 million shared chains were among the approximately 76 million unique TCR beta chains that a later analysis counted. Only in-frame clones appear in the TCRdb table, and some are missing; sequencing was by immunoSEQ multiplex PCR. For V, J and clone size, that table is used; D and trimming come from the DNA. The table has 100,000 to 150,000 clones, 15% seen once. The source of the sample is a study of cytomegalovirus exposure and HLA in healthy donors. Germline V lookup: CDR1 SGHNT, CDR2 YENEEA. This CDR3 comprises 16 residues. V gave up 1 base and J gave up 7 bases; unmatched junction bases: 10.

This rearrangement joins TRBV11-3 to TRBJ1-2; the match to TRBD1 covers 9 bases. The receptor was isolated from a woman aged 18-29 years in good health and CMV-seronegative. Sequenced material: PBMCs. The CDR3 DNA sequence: TGTGCCAGCAGCTTAGTGCCGGGACAGGGACCTCCTGGCTACACCTTC. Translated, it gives CASSLVPGQGPPGYTF.